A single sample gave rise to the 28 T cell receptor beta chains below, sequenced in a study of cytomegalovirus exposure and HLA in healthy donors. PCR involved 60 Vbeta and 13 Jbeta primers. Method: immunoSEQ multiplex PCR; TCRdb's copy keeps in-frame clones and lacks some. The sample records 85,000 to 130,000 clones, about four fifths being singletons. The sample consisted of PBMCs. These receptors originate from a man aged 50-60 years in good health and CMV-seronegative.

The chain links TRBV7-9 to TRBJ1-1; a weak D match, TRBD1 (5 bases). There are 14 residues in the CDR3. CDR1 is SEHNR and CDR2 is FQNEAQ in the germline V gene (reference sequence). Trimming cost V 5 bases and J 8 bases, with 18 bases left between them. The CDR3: CASSPGGGNKEAFF. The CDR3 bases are TGTGCCAGCAGCCCCGGGGGAGGGAATAAGGAAGCTTTCTTT.

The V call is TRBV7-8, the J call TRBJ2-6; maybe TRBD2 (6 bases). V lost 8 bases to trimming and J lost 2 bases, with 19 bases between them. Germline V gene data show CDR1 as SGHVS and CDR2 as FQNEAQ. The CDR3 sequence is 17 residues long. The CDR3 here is CASRTSLRRAGANVLTF. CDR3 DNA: TGTGCCAGCCGTACCAGCTTAAGGAGGGCTGGGGCCAACGTCCTGACTTTC.

The DNA for the CDR3 is TGCAGCGTTACCCGACAGGGCGCCTACGAGCAGTACTTC. Translated, it gives CSVTRQGAYEQYF. The chain combines TRBV29-1 with TRBJ2-7, with 7 positions matching TRBD1. Germline CDR1 SQVTM, CDR2 ANQGSEA. The J segment lost 2 bases and the V segment lost 5 bases, leaving 6 bases of the junction unmatched. This CDR3 contains 13 residues.

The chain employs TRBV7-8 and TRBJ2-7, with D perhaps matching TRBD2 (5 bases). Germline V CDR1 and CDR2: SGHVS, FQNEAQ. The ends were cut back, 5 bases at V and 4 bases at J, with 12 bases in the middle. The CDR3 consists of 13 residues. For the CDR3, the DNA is TGTGCCAGCAGCCTCCGACGGGAATACGAGCAGTACGTC. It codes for CASSLRREYEQYV.

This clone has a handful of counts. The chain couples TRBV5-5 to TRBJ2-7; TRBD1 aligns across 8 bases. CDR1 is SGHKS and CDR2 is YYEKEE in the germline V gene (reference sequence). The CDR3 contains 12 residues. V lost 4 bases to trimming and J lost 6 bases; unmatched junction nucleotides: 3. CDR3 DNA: TGTGCCAGCAGCCCCGGGACAGGCGAGCAGTACGTC. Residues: CASSPGTGEQYV.

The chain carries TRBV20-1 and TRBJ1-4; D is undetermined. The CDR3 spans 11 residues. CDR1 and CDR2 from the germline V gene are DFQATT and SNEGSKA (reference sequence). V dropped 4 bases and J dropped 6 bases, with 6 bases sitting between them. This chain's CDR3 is CSAKGDEKLFF. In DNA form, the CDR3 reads TGCAGTGCTAAGGGAGATGAAAAACTGTTTTTT.

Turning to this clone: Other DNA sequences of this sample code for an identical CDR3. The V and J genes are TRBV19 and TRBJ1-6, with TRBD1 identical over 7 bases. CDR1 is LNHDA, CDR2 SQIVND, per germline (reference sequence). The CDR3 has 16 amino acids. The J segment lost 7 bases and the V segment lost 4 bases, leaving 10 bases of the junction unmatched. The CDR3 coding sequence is TGTGCCAGTAGTACGCGACAGGGAGCAAGGAATTCACCCCTCCACTTT. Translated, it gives CASSTRQGARNSPLHF.

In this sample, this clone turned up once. DNA of the CDR3: TGTGCCAGTAGTGTTACAGCCTCAAGGCCCCAGCATTTT. Its translation: CASSVTASRPQHF. The gene calls are TRBV19 and TRBJ1-5; D not certain. From germline, CDR1 is LNHDA and CDR2 SQIVND (reference sequence). The CDR3 runs to 13 residues. Deletions cut 5 bases from V and 9 bases from J, with 14 bases between.

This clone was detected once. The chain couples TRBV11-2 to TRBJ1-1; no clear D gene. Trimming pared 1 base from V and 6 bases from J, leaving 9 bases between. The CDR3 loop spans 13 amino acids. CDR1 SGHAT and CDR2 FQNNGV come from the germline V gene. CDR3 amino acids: CASSLGPRAEAFF. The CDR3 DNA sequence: TGTGCCAGCAGCTTAGGTCCCCGGGCTGAAGCTTTCTTT.

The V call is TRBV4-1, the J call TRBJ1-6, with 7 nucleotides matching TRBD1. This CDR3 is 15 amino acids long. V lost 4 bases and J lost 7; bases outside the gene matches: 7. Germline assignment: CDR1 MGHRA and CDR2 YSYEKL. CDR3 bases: TGCGCCAGCAGCCCCCCCGGACAGGAGAATTCACCCCTCCACTTT. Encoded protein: CASSPPGQENSPLHF.

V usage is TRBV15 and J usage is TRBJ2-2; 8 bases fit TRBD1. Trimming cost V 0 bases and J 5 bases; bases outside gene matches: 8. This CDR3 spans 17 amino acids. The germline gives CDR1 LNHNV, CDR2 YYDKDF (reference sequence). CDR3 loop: CATSREIGTGFTGELFF. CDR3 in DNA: TGTGCCACCAGCAGAGAGATTGGGACAGGTTTTACCGGGGAGCTGTTTTTT.

The CDR3 coding sequence is TGTGCCAGCAGCGTGCAGGGTTTAAGCACAGATACGCAGTATTTT. This translates into CASSVQGLSTDTQYF. This chain links TRBV9 with TRBJ2-3; weak D call: TRBD1 (5 bases). Deletions cut 2 bases from V and 0 bases from J, with 10 bases between. The CDR3 sequence is 15 residues long. The germline CDR1 and CDR2 sequences are SGDLS and YYNGEE.

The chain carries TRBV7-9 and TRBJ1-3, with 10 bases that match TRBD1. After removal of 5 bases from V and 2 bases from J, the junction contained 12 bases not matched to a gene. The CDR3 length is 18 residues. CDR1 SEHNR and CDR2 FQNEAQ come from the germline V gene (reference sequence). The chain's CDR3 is CASSERRGQGSTGNTIYF. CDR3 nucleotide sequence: TGTGCCAGCAGCGAGCGGAGGGGACAGGGGTCAACTGGAAACACCATATATTTT.

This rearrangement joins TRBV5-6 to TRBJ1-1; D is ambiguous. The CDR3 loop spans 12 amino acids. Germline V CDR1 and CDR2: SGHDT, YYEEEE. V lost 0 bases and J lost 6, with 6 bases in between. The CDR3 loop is CASSLASSEAFF. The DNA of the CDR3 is TGTGCCAGCAGCTTGGCCTCCTCTGAAGCTTTCTTT.

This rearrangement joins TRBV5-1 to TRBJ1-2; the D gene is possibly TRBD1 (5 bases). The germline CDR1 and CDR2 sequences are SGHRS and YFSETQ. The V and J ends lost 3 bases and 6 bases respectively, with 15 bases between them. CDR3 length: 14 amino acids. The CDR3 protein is CASSSGVFGDGYTF. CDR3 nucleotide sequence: TGCGCCAGCAGCTCGGGGGTTTTCGGAGATGGCTACACCTTC.

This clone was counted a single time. CDR3 bases: TGTGCCAGCAGTTACTCGGGACAGGGTGGCTATGGCTACACCTTC. Protein sequence: CASSYSGQGGYGYTF. The chain links TRBV6-5 to TRBJ1-2, with 9 bases fitting TRBD1. Germline V gives CDR1 MNHEY, CDR2 SVGAGI. V lost 0 bases to trimming and J lost 4 bases; unmatched junction nucleotides: 3. The CDR3 has 15 amino acids.

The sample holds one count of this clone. CDR3 sequence reads: CASSQEGGRGKVDYGYTF. The DNA of the CDR3 is TGCGCCAGCAGCCAAGAAGGTGGTAGGGGCAAGGTAGACTATGGCTACACCTTC. The rearrangement uses TRBV4-1 and TRBJ1-2, with D possibly being TRBD1 (5 bases). Germline lookup yields CDR1 MGHRA and CDR2 YSYEKL. Trimming took off 0 bases at V and 3 bases at J, with 20 bases between the two ends. The CDR3 has 18 residues.

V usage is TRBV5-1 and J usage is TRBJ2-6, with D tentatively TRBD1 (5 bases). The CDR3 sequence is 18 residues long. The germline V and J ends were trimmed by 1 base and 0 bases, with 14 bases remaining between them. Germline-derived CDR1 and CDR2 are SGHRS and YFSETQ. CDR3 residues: CASSLQYRTRSGANVLTF. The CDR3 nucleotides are TGCGCCAGCAGCTTGCAGTACAGGACGCGCTCTGGGGCCAACGTCCTGACTTTC.

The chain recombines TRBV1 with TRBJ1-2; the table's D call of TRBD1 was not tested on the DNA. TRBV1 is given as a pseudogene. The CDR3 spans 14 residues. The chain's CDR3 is CTSSQDRQGHGYTF. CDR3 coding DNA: TGCACCAGCAGCCAAGATCGACAGGGCCATGGCTACACCTTC.

The CDR3 DNA reads as TGTGCCAGCAGCTTGGAACTAGCGGGGGGGCGTAATGAGCAGTTCTTC. Its translation: CASSLELAGGRNEQFF. The V call is TRBV7-2, the J call TRBJ2-1, with 13 bases fitting TRBD2. Germline trimming cut 3 bases from V and 7 bases from J; bases unmatched to any gene: 6. The germline V gene has CDR1 SGHTA and CDR2 FQGNSA. The CDR3 has 16 amino acids.

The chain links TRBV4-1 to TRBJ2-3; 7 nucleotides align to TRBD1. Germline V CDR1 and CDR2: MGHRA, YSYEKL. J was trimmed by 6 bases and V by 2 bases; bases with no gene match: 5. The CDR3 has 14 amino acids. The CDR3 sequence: CASSQPGQADTQYF. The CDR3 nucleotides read TGCGCCAGCAGCCAACCCGGACAGGCCGATACGCAGTATTTT.

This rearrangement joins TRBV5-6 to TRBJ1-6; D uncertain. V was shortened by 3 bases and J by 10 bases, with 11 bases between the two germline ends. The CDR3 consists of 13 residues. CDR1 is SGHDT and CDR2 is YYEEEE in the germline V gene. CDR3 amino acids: CASSSPTGSPLHF. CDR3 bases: TGTGCCAGCAGCTCTCCTACGGGATCACCCCTCCACTTT.

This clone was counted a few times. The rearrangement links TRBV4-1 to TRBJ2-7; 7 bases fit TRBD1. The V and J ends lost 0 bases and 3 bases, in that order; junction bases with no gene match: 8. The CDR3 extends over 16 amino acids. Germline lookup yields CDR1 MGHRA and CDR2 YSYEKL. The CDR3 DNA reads TGCGCCAGCAGCCAAGATCAAGACAGGGAAGTCTACGAGCAGTACTTC. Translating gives CASSQDQDREVYEQYF.

The CDR3: CASSLLGSGDLFSTDTQYF. CDR3 DNA sequence: TGCGCCAGCAGCTTATTAGGAAGCGGAGACCTTTTTAGCACAGATACGCAGTATTTT. This rearrangement joins TRBV5-1 to TRBJ2-3; D is possibly TRBD2 (5 bases). Germline V gene sequence: CDR1 SGHRS, CDR2 YFSETQ. CDR3 length: 19 amino acids. V dropped 2 bases and J dropped 0 bases, with 22 bases sitting between them.

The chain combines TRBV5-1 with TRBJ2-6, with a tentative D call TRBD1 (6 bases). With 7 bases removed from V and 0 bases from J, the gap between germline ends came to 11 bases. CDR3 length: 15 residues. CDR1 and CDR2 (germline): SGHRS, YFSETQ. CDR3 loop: CASGRDISGANVLTF. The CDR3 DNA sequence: TGCGCCAGCGGCCGGGACATCTCTGGGGCCAACGTCCTGACTTTC. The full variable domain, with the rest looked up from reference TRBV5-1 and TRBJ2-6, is KAGVTQTPRYLIKTRGQQVTLSCSPISGHRSVSWYQQTPGQGLQFLFEYFSETQRNKGNFPGRFSGRQFSNSRSEMNVSTLELGDSALYLCASGRDISGANVLTFGAGSRLTVL.

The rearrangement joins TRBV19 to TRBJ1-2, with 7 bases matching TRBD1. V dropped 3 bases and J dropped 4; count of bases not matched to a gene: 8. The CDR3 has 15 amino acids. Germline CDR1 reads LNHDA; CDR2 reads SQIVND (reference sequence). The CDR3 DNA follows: TGTGCCAGTAGTATTGACAGGGACAACACCTATGGCTACACCTTC. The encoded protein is CASSIDRDNTYGYTF.

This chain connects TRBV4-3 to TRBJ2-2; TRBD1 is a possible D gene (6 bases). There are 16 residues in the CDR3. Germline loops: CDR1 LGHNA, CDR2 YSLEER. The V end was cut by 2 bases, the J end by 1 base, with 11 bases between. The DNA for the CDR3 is TGCGCCAGCAGCCAACTGGACAGCCGGAACACCGGGGAGCTGTTTTTT. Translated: CASSQLDSRNTGELFF.

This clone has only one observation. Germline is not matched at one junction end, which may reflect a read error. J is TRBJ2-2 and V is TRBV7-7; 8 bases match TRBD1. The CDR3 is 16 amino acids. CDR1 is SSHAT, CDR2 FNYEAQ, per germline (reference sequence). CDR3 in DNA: TGTGCTAGCAGCTTGTTACAGGGGGCGAACACCGGGGAGCTGTTTTTT. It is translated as CASSLLQGANTGELFF.